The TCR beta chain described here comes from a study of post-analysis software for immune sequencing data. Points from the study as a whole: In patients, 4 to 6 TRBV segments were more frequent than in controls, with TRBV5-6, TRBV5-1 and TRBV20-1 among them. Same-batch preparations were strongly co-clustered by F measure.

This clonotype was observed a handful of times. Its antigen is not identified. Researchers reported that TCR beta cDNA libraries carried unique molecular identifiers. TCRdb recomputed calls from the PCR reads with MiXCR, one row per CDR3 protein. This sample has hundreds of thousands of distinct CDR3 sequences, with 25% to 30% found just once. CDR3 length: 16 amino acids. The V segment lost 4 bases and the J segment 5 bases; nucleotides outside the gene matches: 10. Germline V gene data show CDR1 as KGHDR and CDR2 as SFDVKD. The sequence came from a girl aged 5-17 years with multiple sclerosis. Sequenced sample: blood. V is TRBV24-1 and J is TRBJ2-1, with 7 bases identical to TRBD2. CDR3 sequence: CATSDPKREWNNEQFF. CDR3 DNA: TGTGCCACCAGTGACCCCAAGCGGGAATGGAACAATGAGCAGTTCTTC.